These 22 T cell receptor beta chains share one sample of origin, sequenced in a study of T-cell memory formation after mild COVID-19. TCRdb re-called the 5' RACE reads through MiXCR, storing one row per CDR3 protein. The sample has over 300,000 distinct CDR3 sequences; roughly 20% are singletons. The sample taken for sequencing was PBMCs or a T cell subset sorted from them (not recorded which). Source of these receptors: a man younger than 35 who had mild COVID-19 (a few samples of this study predate the infection). Cell type and time point are not known.

The chain recombines TRBV6-4 with TRBJ2-3; 9 bases are a match to TRBD2. V lost 4 bases to trimming and J lost 1 base; unmatched junction nucleotides: 3. This CDR3 has 15 residues. Germline CDR1 and CDR2: MRHNA and SNTAGT. CDR3 sequence (DNA): TGTGCCAGCAGTGTCCAGCGGGGGGGCACAGATACGCAGTATTTT. As protein: CASSVQRGGTDTQYF.

This chain links TRBV20-1 with TRBJ2-7; the match to TRBD2 covers 7 bases. CDR1 DFQATT and CDR2 SNEGSKA come from the germline V gene (reference sequence). This CDR3 region has 15 residues. J lost 4 bases, V lost 0 bases, and 9 bases had no gene match. The CDR3 protein is CSARDSAGPGYEQYV. The DNA of the CDR3 is TGCAGTGCTAGAGATTCAGCGGGGCCAGGGTACGAGCAGTACGTC.

This clonotype was counted ten times or more. CDR3 protein: CASSPGSQQFF. DNA of the CDR3: TGTGCCAGCAGCCCAGGGTCCCAGCAGTTCTTC. This chain links TRBV9 with TRBJ2-1; D might be TRBD1 (5 bases). Between the trimmed V and J ends, which lost 4 bases and 11 bases, there was a span of 10 bases. Germline values: CDR1 SGDLS, CDR2 YYNGEE. CDR3 length equals 11 residues.

This clonotype has a handful of counts. This chain connects TRBV18 to TRBJ1-2, with TRBD1 matching 10 bases. J lost 1 base, V lost 8 bases, and 10 bases had no gene match. CDR3 length equals 16 residues. CDR1 and CDR2 (germline): KGHSH, LQKENI. CDR3 region: CASAEGQGTFNYGYTF. The CDR3 bases are TGTGCCAGCGCAGAGGGACAGGGGACCTTTAACTATGGCTACACCTTC.

This clonotype was seen more than once but under ten times. The chain joins TRBV7-2 to TRBJ2-2, with D possibly being TRBD2 (6 bases). Trimming shortened V by 5 bases and J by 3 bases, and 10 bases separated the two germline ends. The CDR3 totals 14 residues. The germline gives CDR1 SGHTA, CDR2 FQGNSA. CDR3 sequence reads: CASSNRRDTGELFF. The CDR3 nucleotides read TGTGCCAGCAGCAATCGGAGGGACACCGGGGAGCTGTTTTTT.

The J gene is TRBJ2-2, the V gene TRBV7-2; D may be TRBD2 (5 bases). The CDR3 has 13 residues. V was trimmed by 4 bases and J by 4 bases, leaving 7 bases between them. CDR1 and CDR2 (germline): SGHTA, FQGNSA. This chain's CDR3 is CASSSGVTGELFF. CDR3 sequence (DNA): TGTGCCAGCAGCTCCGGGGTCACCGGGGAGCTGTTTTTT.

The rearrangement joins TRBV9 to TRBJ1-1; the match to TRBD1 covers 11 bases. CDR3 length: 17 residues. The ends lost 1 base at V and 3 bases at J; junction bases unmatched: 8. Germline values: CDR1 SGDLS, CDR2 YYNGEE. CDR3 in amino acids: CASSVNRDRGLDTEAFF. CDR3 DNA sequence: TGTGCCAGCAGCGTAAACCGGGACAGGGGGTTGGACACTGAAGCTTTCTTT. Based on the CDR3 plus reference TRBV9 and TRBJ1-1, the full variable domain is DSGVTQTPKHLITATGQRVTLRCSPRSGDLSVYWYQQSLDQGLQFLIQYYNGEERAKGNILERFSAQQFPDLHSELNLSSLELGDSALYFCASSVNRDRGLDTEAFFGQGTRLTVV.

The chain employs TRBV6-1 and TRBJ1-2; TRBD1 matches 9 bases. Per the germline V gene, CDR1 is MNHNS and CDR2 is SASEGT. Trimming removed 5 bases from V and 5 bases from J; junction bases left unmatched: 6. The CDR3 extends over 14 amino acids. The DNA of the CDR3 is TGTGCCAGCAGTCTCCGGACAGGGGAATATGGCTACACCTTC. Amino acid sequence: CASSLRTGEYGYTF.

This clonotype has only a few counts. The V gene is TRBV19, the J gene TRBJ1-5; 8 bases map to TRBD1. This CDR3 contains 16 residues. CDR1 LNHDA and CDR2 SQIVND come from the germline V gene (reference sequence). J was trimmed by 7 bases and V by 5 bases; bases with no gene match: 13. CDR3 nucleotide sequence: TGTGCCAGTAGTTCCAGAGTGGCAGGGGGCGACCAGCCCCAGCATTTT. Residues: CASSSRVAGGDQPQHF. The entire variable domain, with the rest obtained from reference TRBV19 and TRBJ1-5, is as follows: DGGITQSPKYLFRKEGQNVTLSCEQNLNHDAMYWYRQDPGQGLRLIYYSQIVNDFQKGDIAEGYSVSREKKESFPLTVTSAQKNPTAFYLCASSSRVAGGDQPQHFGDGTRLSIL.

The CDR3 protein is CASSQEYLAGLIDTQYF. The CDR3 coding sequence is TGTGCCAGCAGCCAAGAGTACCTAGCGGGTTTAATAGATACGCAGTATTTT. The chain is built from TRBV14 and TRBJ2-3; 8 bases align to TRBD2. The CDR3 extends over 17 amino acids. Trimming cost V 0 bases and J 5 bases; bases outside gene matches: 10. Germline loops: CDR1 SGHDN, CDR2 FVKESK.

Only a few counts were recorded for this clonotype. The rearrangement joins TRBV5-1 to TRBJ2-5; 8 bases line up with TRBD2. Looked up from germline, CDR1 is SGHRS and CDR2 is YFSETQ. V shed 3 bases and J 1 base; nucleotides not matched to a gene: 11. The CDR3 covers 17 residues. This chain's CDR3 is CASSSLKRGRSQETQYF. The CDR3 DNA reads TGCGCCAGCAGCTCCCTTAAGCGGGGGCGAAGCCAAGAGACCCAGTACTTC.

The chain recombines TRBV9 with TRBJ2-5, with 9 bases aligning to TRBD2. Germline CDR1 reads SGDLS; CDR2 reads YYNGEE. With V trimmed by 6 bases and J by 4 bases, 13 bases remained unmatched. The CDR3 is 16 residues long. CDR3 nucleotides: TGTGCCAGCACCCCTAGGGGCGGGGGGGCCGCAGAGACCCAGTACTTC. This gives the protein CASTPRGGGAAETQYF.

This clonotype was detected ten times or more. The J gene is TRBJ2-1, the V gene TRBV29-1, with TRBD2 identical over 12 bases. The CDR3 is 17 amino acids. V dropped 3 bases and J dropped 3; count of bases not matched to a gene: 9. In germline, CDR1 is SQVTM, CDR2 ANQGSEA. The CDR3: CSVDVASGGASYNEQFF. CDR3 nucleotide sequence: TGCAGCGTTGATGTCGCTAGCGGGGGGGCAAGCTACAATGAGCAGTTCTTC.

This chain connects TRBV5-1 to TRBJ2-3; 8 bases line up with TRBD1. Trimming took 0 bases from V and 0 from J; bases not matched to a gene: 9. The CDR3 runs 18 residues. Germline CDR1 and CDR2: SGHRS and YFSETQ. The CDR3 DNA follows: TGCGCCAGCAGCTTGGCACCAGGGGGCGAGGAAAGCACAGATACGCAGTATTTT. Translating gives CASSLAPGGEESTDTQYF.

This clonotype came up many times. The rearrangement uses TRBV5-1 and TRBJ2-3; D remains unclear. Trimming took 4 bases from V and 0 from J, leaving 6 bases between them. In germline, CDR1 is SGHRS, CDR2 YFSETQ. The CDR3 runs to 13 residues. CDR3 residues: CASSGSSTDTQYF. The CDR3 DNA follows: TGCGCCAGCAGCGGCTCTAGCACAGATACGCAGTATTTT.

This clonotype was detected a few times. The gene calls are TRBV12-3 or TRBV12-4 and TRBJ1-6, with D possibly TRBD1 on 5 matching bases. V was pared by 2 bases and J by 10 bases, with 15 bases between. The CDR3 is made up of 15 amino acids. The CDR3 loop reads CASSLSQAPPSPLHF. The CDR3 DNA follows: TGTGCCAGCAGTTTATCACAGGCGCCGCCGTCACCCCTCCACTTT.

The CDR3 loop is CASSQAAPGTDTQYF. CDR3 DNA: TGCGCCAGCAGCCAGGCGGCGCCTGGCACAGATACGCAGTATTTT. The J gene is TRBJ2-3, the V gene TRBV4-1; no clear D. The CDR3 is 15 amino acids. V shed 3 bases and J shed 1 base, with 11 bases lying between them. Germline CDR1 and CDR2: MGHRA and YSYEKL.

This chain links TRBV14 with TRBJ1-2; TRBD1 aligns across 8 bases. CDR3 length: 18 amino acids. Trimming at V came to 0 bases and at J to 1 base, leaving 10 bases not matched to a gene. In germline, CDR1 is SGHDN, CDR2 FVKESK. CDR3 residues: CASSQEFKADRDNYGYTF. In nucleotides, the CDR3 is TGTGCCAGCAGCCAAGAGTTTAAGGCGGACAGGGATAACTATGGCTACACCTTC.

There are a few counts of this clonotype. The chain uses TRBV11-2 and TRBJ1-2, with 7 bases matching TRBD1. Trimming removed 7 bases from V and 3 bases from J; junction bases left unmatched: 8. The CDR3 extends over 14 amino acids. CDR1 and CDR2 from the germline V gene are SGHAT and FQNNGV. CDR3 loop: CASKSLDRDYGYTF. The CDR3 DNA sequence: TGTGCCAGCAAGAGCCTCGACAGGGACTATGGCTACACCTTC.

This clonotype is a singleton in its sample. This sequence joins TRBV9 and TRBJ2-1; D not certain. The CDR3 is 13 amino acids. CDR1 and CDR2 from the germline V gene are SGDLS and YYNGEE. The V and J ends lost 6 bases and 9 bases respectively, with 16 bases between them. CDR3 amino acids: CASTTGPGGEQFF. The CDR3 DNA follows: TGTGCCAGCACGACCGGACCTGGTGGTGAGCAGTTCTTC. The variable domain in full, completed from reference TRBV9 and TRBJ2-1, reads DSGVTQTPKHLITATGQRVTLRCSPRSGDLSVYWYQQSLDQGLQFLIQYYNGEERAKGNILERFSAQQFPDLHSELNLSSLELGDSALYFCASTTGPGGEQFFGPGTRLTVL.

V usage is TRBV15 and J usage is TRBJ2-5; 15 bases are shared with TRBD2. CDR3 length: 20 residues. With 0 bases clipped from V and 0 bases from J, the junction kept 8 bases outside the gene matches. Germline V gives CDR1 LNHNV, CDR2 YYDKDF (reference sequence). The CDR3 spells CATSRDRGTSGGQYQETQYF. Here the CDR3 DNA reads TGTGCCACCAGCAGAGATAGGGGGACTAGCGGGGGGCAGTACCAAGAGACCCAGTACTTC.

This clonotype was counted a few times. The rearrangement uses TRBV12-3 or TRBV12-4 and TRBJ1-3; 10 bases agree with TRBD1. The V segment lost 6 bases and the J segment 2 bases; nucleotides outside the gene matches: 4. This CDR3 is built from 15 residues. In DNA form, the CDR3 reads TGTGCCAGCAGGGAAGGGACAGGGGCTGGAAACACCATATATTTT. Protein: CASREGTGAGNTIYF.